This T cell receptor (beta chain) was obtained from a study of blood T cell repertoires in COVID-19. Study summary: PBMCs, B-cell-depleted T cells, or T cells provided the cDNA or gDNA that made up the material.

Germline CDR1 is SNHLY and CDR2 is FYNNEI. With 8 bases clipped from V and 4 bases from J, the junction kept 7 bases outside the gene matches. This CDR3 is built from 15 residues. Study processing details: Reference gene primer amplification gave nucleated cell count estimates. The data were produced by immunoSEQ multiplex PCR, yet TCRdb's version contains in-frame clones alone and is incomplete. For V, J and clone size, that table is used; D and trimming come from the DNA. Here the sample spans about 64,000 clones, approximately 91% being singletons. The specimen sequenced was peripheral blood. This receptor was taken from a human donor in a cohort sampled during active COVID-19. This chain joins TRBV2 and TRBJ1-6, with TRBD1 identical over 8 bases. The CDR3 coding sequence is TGTGCCAGCGAACCGGGACAGGAATATAATTCACCCCTCCACTTT. Its protein product is CASEPGQEYNSPLHF.